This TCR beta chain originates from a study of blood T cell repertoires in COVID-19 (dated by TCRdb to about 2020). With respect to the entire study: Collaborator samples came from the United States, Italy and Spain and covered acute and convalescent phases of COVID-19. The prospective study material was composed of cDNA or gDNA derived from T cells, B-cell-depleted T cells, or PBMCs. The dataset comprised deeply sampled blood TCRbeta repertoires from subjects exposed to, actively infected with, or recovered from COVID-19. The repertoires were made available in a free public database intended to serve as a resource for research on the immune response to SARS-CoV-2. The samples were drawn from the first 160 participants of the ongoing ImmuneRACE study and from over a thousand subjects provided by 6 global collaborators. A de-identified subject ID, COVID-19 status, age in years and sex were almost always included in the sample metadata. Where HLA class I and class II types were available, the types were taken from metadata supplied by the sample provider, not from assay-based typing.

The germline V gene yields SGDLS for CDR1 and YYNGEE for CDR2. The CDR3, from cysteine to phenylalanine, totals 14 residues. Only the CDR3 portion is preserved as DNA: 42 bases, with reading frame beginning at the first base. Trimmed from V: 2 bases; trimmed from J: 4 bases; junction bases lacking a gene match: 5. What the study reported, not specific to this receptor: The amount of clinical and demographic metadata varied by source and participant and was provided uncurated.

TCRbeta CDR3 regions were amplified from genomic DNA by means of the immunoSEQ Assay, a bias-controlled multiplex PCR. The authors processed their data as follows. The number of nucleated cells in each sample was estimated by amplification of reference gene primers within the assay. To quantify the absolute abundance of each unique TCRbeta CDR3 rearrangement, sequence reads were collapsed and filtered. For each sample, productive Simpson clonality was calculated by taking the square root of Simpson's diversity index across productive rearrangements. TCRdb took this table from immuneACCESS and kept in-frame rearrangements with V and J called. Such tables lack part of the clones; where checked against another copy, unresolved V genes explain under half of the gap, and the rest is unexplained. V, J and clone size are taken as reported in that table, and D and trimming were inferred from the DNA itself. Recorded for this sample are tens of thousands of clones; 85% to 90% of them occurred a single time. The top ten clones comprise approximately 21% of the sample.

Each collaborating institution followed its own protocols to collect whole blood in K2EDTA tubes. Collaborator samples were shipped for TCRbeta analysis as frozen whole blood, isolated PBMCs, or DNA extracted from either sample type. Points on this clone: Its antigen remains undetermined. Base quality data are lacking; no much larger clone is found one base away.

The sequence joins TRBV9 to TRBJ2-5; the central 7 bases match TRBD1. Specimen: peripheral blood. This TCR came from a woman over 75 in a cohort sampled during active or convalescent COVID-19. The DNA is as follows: TGTGCCAGCAGCGTCGTAGGGGGCCTAGAGACCCAGTACTTC. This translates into CASSVVGGLETQYF. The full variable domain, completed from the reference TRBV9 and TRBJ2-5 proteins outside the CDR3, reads DSGVTQTPKHLITATGQRVTLRCSPRSGDLSVYWYQQSLDQGLQFLIQYYNGEERAKGNILERFSAQQFPDLHSELNLSSLELGDSALYFCASSVVGGLETQYFGPGTRLLVL.